Below, 15 T cell receptor beta chains from the same sample are listed, as sequenced in a study of blood T cells in healthy people across ages (dated by TCRdb to 2015 to 2017). Library preparation employed 5' RACE. Sequenced on an Illumina HiSeq 2500. A second PCR of 7 to 11 cycles was performed with a sample-barcoded 5' primer and a J-beta primer mix. In TCRdb, the public reads were trimmed at Q25 with fastp and aligned with MiXCR, with productive beta chains retained. When rows share a CDR3 protein, they turn into one entry using the most common DNA and genes. This sample has 350,000 to 450,000 distinct CDR3 sequences in its table, and 52% of those were observed once. The top ten clones comprise 51% of the sample. The sequencing sample was made of blood. The receptors come from a man in his 60s in good health.

The gene calls are TRBV7-3 and TRBJ2-7; D gene unclear. The germline CDR1 and CDR2 sequences are SGHTA and FQGTGA. The CDR3 spans 16 residues. The ends were cut back, 4 bases at V and 0 bases at J, with 16 bases in the middle. The CDR3 region is CASSSRKGITSYEQYF. The CDR3 DNA is TGTGCCAGCAGCTCCCGGAAAGGGATAACCTCCTACGAGCAGTACTTC.

The chain carries TRBV20-1 and TRBJ2-7, with 12 positions matching TRBD1. This CDR3 has 15 amino acids. V shed 6 bases and J 4 bases; nucleotides not matched to a gene: 10. From germline, CDR1 is DFQATT and CDR2 SNEGSKA (reference sequence). The CDR3: CSAGGTGGFKYEQYF. The CDR3 DNA reads as TGCAGTGCCGGGGGGACAGGGGGCTTTAAGTACGAGCAGTACTTC.

V and J are TRBV14 and TRBJ1-2, with a weak D call TRBD1 (6 bases). Between the trimmed V and J ends, which lost 6 bases and 8 bases, there was a span of 19 bases. Germline CDR1 is SGHDN and CDR2 is FVKESK. This CDR3 has 14 amino acids. CDR3 DNA sequence: TGTGCCAGCAGTGGAGACAGGACCTCTTGGGGCTACACCTTC. Amino acid sequence: CASSGDRTSWGYTF.

This clonotype has just a few counts. The chain recombines TRBV6-6 with TRBJ2-5; TRBD1 is a possible D gene (6 bases). The CDR3 runs 14 residues. V gave up 5 bases and J gave up 0 bases, with 10 bases separating them. Germline V gene sequence: CDR1 MNHNY, CDR2 SVGAGI (reference sequence). In nucleotides, the CDR3 is TGTGCCAGCAGTCCACCAGGGGACCAAGAGACCCAGTACTTC. It specifies CASSPPGDQETQYF.

This clonotype has a count of ten or more. J is TRBJ2-7 and V is TRBV19, with TRBD1 matching 10 bases. CDR1 is LNHDA, CDR2 SQIVND, per germline (reference sequence). Trimming cost V 9 bases and J 3 bases; bases outside gene matches: 5. CDR3 length equals 13 residues. Here the CDR3 reads CASRDRGNYEQYF. The CDR3 coding sequence is TGTGCCAGCCGGGACAGGGGAAACTACGAGCAGTACTTC.

This chain uses TRBV5-1 with TRBJ2-1, with D perhaps matching TRBD1 or TRBD2 (5 bases each). The germline gives CDR1 SGHRS, CDR2 YFSETQ. CDR3 length: 17 residues. Trimming took off 1 base at V and 4 bases at J, with 18 bases between the two ends. CDR3 coding DNA: TGCGCCAGCAGCTTGTCAGGGACGCATTACGGATACAATGAGCAGTTCTTC. This translates into CASSLSGTHYGYNEQFF.

This clonotype has more than one count but fewer than ten. The gene calls are TRBV4-3 and TRBJ2-7; 13 nucleotides agree with TRBD2. The CDR3 is 16 amino acids. The V gene end was trimmed by 1 base and the J gene end by 3 bases; junction bases not matched to a gene: 3. Germline V gives CDR1 LGHNA, CDR2 YSLEER. CDR3 region: CASSQGRLAGGYEQYF. As DNA, the CDR3 is TGCGCCAGCAGCCAAGGTAGACTAGCGGGAGGCTACGAGCAGTACTTC.

This clonotype was counted many times. V and J are TRBV28 and TRBJ2-6; 9 bases are a match to TRBD2. The germline V gene has CDR1 MDHEN and CDR2 SYDVKM. The ends lost 7 bases at V and 0 bases at J; junction bases unmatched: 13. This CDR3 contains 19 residues. CDR3 sequence: CASISLGTSLLSGANVLTF. CDR3 nucleotides: TGTGCCAGCATCTCGCTAGGGACTAGCCTTCTCTCTGGGGCCAACGTCCTGACTTTC.

This sequence joins TRBV3-1 and TRBJ2-7; D unclear. The V and J ends lost 4 bases and 3 bases respectively, with 22 bases between them. Germline CDR1 LGHDT, CDR2 YNNKEL (reference sequence). The CDR3 loop spans 17 amino acids. In DNA form, the CDR3 reads TGTGCCAGCAGCCCCTCTCCTCGGGCCCAATATATCTACGAGCAGTACTTC. This codes for CASSPSPRAQYIYEQYF.

This chain connects TRBV10-3 to TRBJ2-5, with 9 nucleotides matching TRBD2. There are 16 residues in the CDR3. Trimming removed 4 bases from V and 5 bases from J; junction bases left unmatched: 11. Germline V CDR1 and CDR2: ENHRY, SYGVKD. This CDR3 reads CAISVSSGSEWETQYF. The CDR3 nucleotides are TGTGCCATCAGTGTTAGTAGCGGGAGTGAATGGGAGACCCAGTACTTC.

This chain joins TRBV2 and TRBJ2-1; the D call may be TRBD1 or TRBD2 (6 bases each). Germline V lookup: CDR1 SNHLY, CDR2 FYNNEI. The CDR3 runs to 15 residues. V dropped 2 bases and J dropped 3 bases, with 11 bases sitting between them. The CDR3 is CASSESGAVYNEQFF. The DNA for the CDR3 is TGTGCCAGCAGTGAATCGGGGGCGGTCTACAATGAGCAGTTCTTC.

V usage is TRBV20-1 and J usage is TRBJ2-1; D might be TRBD2 (6 bases). The DNA end is more similar to TRBJ2-7, so the J call may be wrong. Per the germline V gene, CDR1 is DFQATT and CDR2 is SNEGSKA (reference sequence). The CDR3 loop spans 15 amino acids. CDR3 amino acids: CSARTPSGFYNEQYF. In DNA, the CDR3 is TGCAGTGCTAGGACCCCCAGCGGGTTCTACAATGAGCAGTACTTC.

The rearrangement joins TRBV29-1 to TRBJ1-2; D is perhaps TRBD1 (6 bases). Germline V gives CDR1 SQVTM, CDR2 ANQGSEA. V lost 6 bases to trimming and J lost 3 bases, with 17 bases between them. This CDR3 comprises 14 residues. The CDR3 region is CSVGDTGTDYGYTF. In DNA, the CDR3 is TGCAGCGTGGGCGACACAGGGACTGACTATGGCTACACCTTC.

Details on this clonotype: The germline gene is not matched at one end of the junction; a read error may be the cause. CDR3 region: CSARVDSGNTGAFF. The CDR3 DNA reads as TGCAGTGCTAGGGTGGACAGCGGGAACACTGGAGCTTTCTTT. The rearrangement links TRBV20-1 to TRBJ1-1; tentatively, D is TRBD1 (6 bases). Looked up from germline, CDR1 is DFQATT and CDR2 is SNEGSKA (reference sequence). The length of the CDR3 is 14 residues.

This chain links TRBV20-1 with TRBJ2-3; D is unclear. Germline V gives CDR1 DFQATT, CDR2 SNEGSKA (reference sequence). This CDR3 region has 12 residues. Trimming shortened V by 6 bases and J by 1 base, and 8 bases separated the two germline ends. The chain's CDR3 is CSATFGTDTQYF. CDR3 bases: TGCAGTGCCACTTTCGGCACAGATACGCAGTATTTT.